This TCR beta chain is drawn from a study of response to subunit inactivated influenza vaccine. Germline V gene lookup returns CDR1 KGHSH and CDR2 LQKENI. CDR3 size: 13 residues. Trimming took off 8 bases at V and 2 bases at J, with 12 bases between the two ends. There are many counts of this clonotype. Each CDR3 protein gets one entry after TCRdb re-called the RT-PCR reads with MiXCR. The sample shows about 650,000 distinct CDR3 sequences, 15% to 18% of them seen only once. The origin of this receptor is a man in his forties or fifties who received an inactivated influenza vaccine. The V gene is TRBV18, the J gene TRBJ2-5, with a weak D call TRBD2 (6 bases). The sequences come from PBMCs from blood, collected roughly 12 days after vaccination. The CDR3 here is CASSPGTQETQYF. The CDR3 DNA is TGTGCCAGCAGCCCCGGGACTCAAGAGACCCAGTACTTC.